The 31 T cell receptor beta chains below were found in one sample sequenced in a study of identical twins. MiXCR was run by TCRdb on the 5' RACE reads, yielding one entry per CDR3 protein. The table has around 670,000 distinct CDR3 sequences, around 6% seen once. The source material was naive T cells sorted from blood. The receptors derive from a man between 18 and 35 years old in good health.

This clonotype was seen only a few times. The V gene is TRBV5-1, the J gene TRBJ1-3; D is undetermined. CDR1 and CDR2 from the germline V gene are SGHRS and YFSETQ. Between the trimmed V and J ends, which lost 0 bases and 3 bases, there was a span of 10 bases. The CDR3 contains 15 residues. CDR3 amino acids: CASSLEGSRGNTIYF. CDR3 sequence (DNA): TGCGCCAGCAGCTTGGAGGGCAGTCGTGGAAACACCATATATTTT.

This clonotype was counted ten times or more. The chain joins TRBV20-1 to TRBJ2-7; TRBD2 matches 7 bases. V was clipped by 3 bases and J by 0 bases; unmatched bases: 14. Looked up from germline, CDR1 is DFQATT and CDR2 is SNEGSKA (reference sequence). CDR3 size: 17 residues. This CDR3 is CSASRGRTAGTSYEQYV. CDR3 DNA: TGCAGTGCTAGTCGGGGCCGTACAGCGGGAACCTCCTACGAGCAGTACGTC.

There are a few counts of this clonotype. The genes are TRBV7-9 and TRBJ2-5, with TRBD1 identical over 8 bases. V lost 6 bases to trimming and J lost 5 bases; unmatched junction nucleotides: 5. This CDR3 comprises 13 residues. The germline gives CDR1 SEHNR, CDR2 FQNEAQ (reference sequence). The CDR3 DNA reads as TGTGCCAGCAGATTGACAGGGGCGGAGACCCAGTACTTC. This encodes CASRLTGAETQYF.

V is TRBV7-2 and J is TRBJ2-1; 9 nucleotides align to TRBD2. Unmatched junction bases numbered 3, after V lost 1 base and J lost 5 bases. Looked up from germline, CDR1 is SGHTA and CDR2 is FQGNSA. The CDR3 length is 15 residues. CDR3 amino acids: CASSLVSGSNNEQFF. For the CDR3, the DNA is TGTGCCAGCAGCTTAGTTAGCGGGAGCAACAATGAGCAGTTCTTC.

This clonotype was seen ten or more times. J is TRBJ2-7 and V is TRBV15; 8 positions agree with TRBD1. This CDR3 region has 16 residues. V lost 6 bases, J lost 0 bases, and 10 bases stayed unmatched. In germline, CDR1 is LNHNV, CDR2 YYDKDF (reference sequence). The CDR3 DNA reads TGTGCCACCAGTACGATTTCAGGGGGCAACTCCTACGAGCAGTACTTC. Translation gives CATSTISGGNSYEQYF.

This clonotype was seen a handful of times. This chain joins TRBV20-1 and TRBJ1-2; the match to TRBD1 covers 10 bases. The CDR3 extends over 16 amino acids. J lost 7 bases, V lost 3 bases, and 14 bases had no gene match. The germline CDR1 and CDR2 sequences are DFQATT and SNEGSKA (reference sequence). The CDR3 DNA reads as TGCAGTGCTAGGCCAGTGTGGGGACAGGGGCGTATTGGCTACACCTTC. Translation: CSARPVWGQGRIGYTF.

This clonotype was observed a few times. The chain is built from TRBV19 and TRBJ1-1; possible D gene TRBD1, 6 bases. The CDR3 loop spans 16 amino acids. The germline gives CDR1 LNHDA, CDR2 SQIVND (reference sequence). V shed 1 base and J shed 2 bases, with 14 bases lying between them. CDR3: CASSIAFRTVNTEAFF. The CDR3 DNA sequence: TGTGCCAGTAGTATAGCCTTTCGGACAGTTAACACTGAAGCTTTCTTT. The whole variable domain, filled in from reference TRBV19 and TRBJ1-1, reads DGGITQSPKYLFRKEGQNVTLSCEQNLNHDAMYWYRQDPGQGLRLIYYSQIVNDFQKGDIAEGYSVSREKKESFPLTVTSAQKNPTAFYLCASSIAFRTVNTEAFFGQGTRLTVV.

At least ten counts were recorded for this clonotype. The V gene is TRBV20-1, the J gene TRBJ2-1; D remains unclear. Deletions cut 0 bases from V and 0 bases from J, with 15 bases between. The V gene's germline CDR1 is DFQATT and CDR2 SNEGSKA (reference sequence). The CDR3 sequence is 17 residues long. CDR3 sequence reads: CSARDQSGGSSYNEQFF. The CDR3 region has the DNA TGCAGTGCTAGAGATCAATCCGGCGGCAGCTCCTACAATGAGCAGTTCTTC.

This clonotype was picked up many times. The chain has TRBV5-1 and TRBJ2-2; D may be TRBD1 or TRBD2 (5 bases each). Germline V gene data show CDR1 as SGHRS and CDR2 as YFSETQ. The CDR3 extends over 14 amino acids. The ends were cut back, 9 bases at V and 4 bases at J, with 16 bases in the middle. The CDR3 sequence is CATSIEGSTGELFF. CDR3 coding DNA: TGCGCCACCTCTATTGAGGGGTCCACCGGGGAGCTGTTTTTT.

This clonotype was recorded many times. The V gene is TRBV11-2, the J gene TRBJ1-6; D is unresolved. The CDR3 spans 14 residues. Germline V lookup: CDR1 SGHAT, CDR2 FQNNGV. The ends were cut back, 1 base at V and 5 bases at J, with 6 bases in the middle. The CDR3 loop reads CASSLVSDNSPLHF. CDR3 bases: TGTGCCAGCAGCTTAGTGTCAGATAATTCACCCCTCCACTTT.

This clonotype was seen at least ten times. The V and J genes are TRBV20-1 and TRBJ2-3, with D perhaps TRBD1 or TRBD2 (5 bases each). V lost 6 bases, J lost 4 bases, and 14 bases lay in between. Germline V gives CDR1 DFQATT, CDR2 SNEGSKA (reference sequence). This CDR3 is 13 amino acids long. In DNA, the CDR3 is TGCAGTGCCACCGGGACCACCGCAGATACGCAGTATTTT. Amino acid sequence: CSATGTTADTQYF.

CDR3 region: CASSQRGSVWTGIYEQYF. CDR3 DNA: TGTGCCAGCAGCCAACGAGGATCAGTTTGGACAGGGATCTACGAGCAGTACTTC. The rearrangement uses TRBV14 and TRBJ2-7; 8 positions agree with TRBD1. The CDR3 is made up of 18 amino acids. Germline V gene data show CDR1 as SGHDN and CDR2 as FVKESK. V dropped 2 bases and J dropped 3; count of bases not matched to a gene: 15.

This clonotype was recorded at least ten times. V is TRBV5-4 and J is TRBJ2-1; 13 bases map to TRBD2. CDR3 length: 15 residues. Germline CDR1 SGHNT, CDR2 YYREEE (reference sequence). J gave up 5 bases and V 5 bases, and 4 bases lay outside the gene matches. The CDR3 sequence is CASRSTSGRNNEQFF. CDR3 nucleotide sequence: TGTGCCAGCAGGTCGACTAGCGGGAGGAACAATGAGCAGTTCTTC.

This clonotype has only a few counts. V usage is TRBV6-5 and J usage is TRBJ1-2, with D possibly TRBD1 on 6 matching bases. Germline-derived CDR1 and CDR2 are MNHEY and SVGAGI. Trimming shortened V by 10 bases and J by 6 bases, and 15 bases separated the two germline ends. This CDR3 is 12 amino acids long. The CDR3 DNA follows: TGTGCCACTGGAGGGGGAGGGCATGGCTACACCTTC. As protein: CATGGGGHGYTF.

This clonotype was counted at least ten times. The V gene is TRBV25-1, the J gene TRBJ1-2, with D unclear. The length of the CDR3 is 15 residues. V lost 3 bases to trimming and J lost 7 bases, with 18 bases between them. CDR1 is MGHDK and CDR2 is SYGVNS in the germline V gene. CDR3 loop: CASSDLTSGVSGYTF. The CDR3 DNA follows: TGTGCCAGCAGTGATTTGACTTCAGGAGTAAGTGGCTACACCTTC.

This clonotype was seen many times. The chain has TRBV6-5 and TRBJ2-2; D not resolved. In germline, CDR1 is MNHEY, CDR2 SVGAGI. This CDR3 spans 14 amino acids. The V end lost 2 bases, the J end lost 7 bases, and 11 bases lay between the germline ends. CDR3 sequence reads: CASSYNDLNGELFF. The DNA for the CDR3 is TGTGCCAGCAGTTACAATGACTTAAACGGGGAGCTGTTTTTT.

The rearrangement joins TRBV20-1 to TRBJ2-7, with TRBD1 identical over 7 bases. This CDR3 is 15 amino acids long. Germline trimming cut 3 bases from V and 2 bases from J; bases unmatched to any gene: 10. Germline lookup yields CDR1 DFQATT and CDR2 SNEGSKA (reference sequence). The chain's CDR3 is CSASDYGTDPYEQYF. The CDR3 DNA reads TGCAGTGCTAGCGATTACGGGACAGATCCCTACGAGCAGTACTTC.

This clonotype occurred many times. The rearrangement joins TRBV9 to TRBJ2-1; 9 bases line up with TRBD2. The germline V gene encodes CDR1 SGDLS and CDR2 YYNGEE. Losses at the gene ends were 3 bases for V and 4 bases for J; bases not matched to a gene: 8. CDR3 length equals 16 residues. CDR3 in amino acids: CASSGQTSGLYNEQFF. The CDR3 region has the DNA TGTGCCAGCAGCGGCCAGACTAGCGGATTATACAATGAGCAGTTCTTC.

At least ten counts were recorded for this clonotype. This chain uses TRBV6-1 with TRBJ2-2; D is perhaps TRBD1 (6 bases). In germline, CDR1 is MNHNS, CDR2 SASEGT. Trimming removed 6 bases from V and 6 bases from J, with 11 bases in between. This CDR3 spans 13 amino acids. The CDR3: CASSAGDSGELFF. The CDR3 region has the DNA TGTGCCAGCAGCGCAGGGGATTCCGGGGAGCTGTTTTTT.

This clonotype was seen at least ten times. This chain links TRBV10-3 with TRBJ2-2; D not certain. From germline, CDR1 is ENHRY and CDR2 SYGVKD. Trimming stripped 2 bases from V and 3 bases from J, with 16 bases between. The CDR3 runs to 17 residues. CDR3 coding DNA: TGTGCCATCAGTGAGAACCCCAGGAGAACCGACACCGGGGAGCTGTTTTTT. It codes for CAISENPRRTDTGELFF.

The V gene is TRBV12-3 or TRBV12-4, the J gene TRBJ2-5; possible D gene TRBD2, 6 bases. The ends were cut back, 7 bases at V and 4 bases at J, with 13 bases in the middle. CDR3 length: 13 residues. The CDR3 here is CASKGWRGETQYF. CDR3 coding DNA: TGTGCCAGCAAGGGATGGCGGGGAGAGACCCAGTACTTC.

The V and J genes are TRBV14 and TRBJ2-5; D tentatively reads TRBD1 or TRBD2 (5 bases each). V dropped 1 base and J dropped 2 bases, with 11 bases sitting between them. Per the germline V gene, CDR1 is SGHDN and CDR2 is FVKESK. The CDR3 runs to 15 residues. This chain's CDR3 is CASSQGGRTQETQYF. CDR3 coding DNA: TGTGCCAGCAGCCAAGGGGGCAGGACTCAAGAGACCCAGTACTTC.

This clonotype was counted between two and nine times. The chain recombines TRBV6-2 or TRBV6-3 with TRBJ2-3, with 14 positions matching TRBD2. This CDR3 is built from 21 residues. The germline gives CDR1 MNHEY, CDR2 SVGEGT. Unmatched junction bases numbered 16, after V lost 2 bases and J lost 3 bases. This CDR3 is CASSYPGLAGGPPFGTDTQYF. The CDR3 region has the DNA TGTGCCAGCAGTTACCCCGGACTAGCGGGAGGCCCCCCGTTCGGTACAGATACGCAGTATTTT.

The chain uses TRBV7-3 and TRBJ2-7; 9 bases are shared with TRBD2. CDR1 and CDR2 (germline): SGHTA, FQGTGA. The CDR3 extends over 16 amino acids. Trimming took 3 bases from V and 1 from J; bases not matched to a gene: 7. The DNA for the CDR3 is TGTGCCAGCAGCTTGGGTAGCGGGAGTGATTCCTACGAGCAGTACTTC. As protein: CASSLGSGSDSYEQYF.

This clonotype was seen repeatedly, ten times or more. The CDR3 reads CASSRASSYNEQFF. The CDR3 DNA follows: TGTGCCAGCTCGAGGGCTAGCTCCTACAATGAGCAGTTCTTC. This sequence joins TRBV25-1 and TRBJ2-1; a possible D gene is TRBD2 (5 bases). V gave up 8 bases and J gave up 0 bases, with 11 bases separating them. This CDR3 contains 14 residues. Germline assignment: CDR1 MGHDK and CDR2 SYGVNS.

V is TRBV7-6 and J is TRBJ2-7; perhaps TRBD1 as D (6 bases). The CDR3 runs 14 residues. Looked up from germline, CDR1 is SGHVS and CDR2 is FNYEAQ. Trimming pared 2 bases from V and 3 bases from J, leaving 11 bases between. CDR3 sequence reads: CASSLNPDSYEQYV. The CDR3 region has the DNA TGTGCCAGCAGCTTAAATCCGGACAGCTACGAGCAGTACGTC.

The table lists this clonotype with many counts. The V gene is TRBV10-3, the J gene TRBJ1-3; possibly TRBD1 for D (6 bases). The CDR3 totals 15 residues. Germline V gene data show CDR1 as ENHRY and CDR2 as SYGVKD. Trimming took 5 bases from V and 0 from J, leaving 11 bases between them. The chain's CDR3 is CAISPRTASGNTIYF. DNA for the CDR3: TGTGCCATCAGTCCGCGGACAGCCTCTGGAAACACCATATATTTT.

Many counts were recorded for this clonotype. The rearrangement joins TRBV24-1 to TRBJ2-2, with D possibly being TRBD2 (8 bases). Germline-derived CDR1 and CDR2 are KGHDR and SFDVKD. Trimming took off 9 bases at V and 7 bases at J, with 26 bases between the two ends. This CDR3 spans 17 amino acids. For the CDR3, the DNA is TGTGCCACCCGGGACAGCGGGACTAGGGATTTTAGCGGGGAGCTGTTTTTT. This sequence encodes CATRDSGTRDFSGELFF.

The sample holds many counts of this clonotype. This chain joins TRBV5-1 and TRBJ2-3; the D gene is possibly TRBD2 (5 bases). V was shortened by 6 bases and J by 1 base, with 9 bases between the two germline ends. Germline V gene sequence: CDR1 SGHRS, CDR2 YFSETQ. This CDR3 has 13 residues. The CDR3 region has the DNA TGCGCCAGCAAGGACTCAGGCACAGATACGCAGTATTTT. Translating gives CASKDSGTDTQYF.

The CDR3 loop is CASSQDRGTTGELFF. The CDR3 bases are TGCGCCAGCAGCCAAGATCGCGGGACGACCGGGGAGCTGTTTTTT. The chain uses TRBV4-3 and TRBJ2-2; a possible D gene is TRBD2 (6 bases). Germline-derived CDR1 and CDR2 are LGHNA and YSLEER. CDR3 length: 15 amino acids. Trimming pared 0 bases from V and 5 bases from J, leaving 10 bases between.

This clonotype was observed at least ten times. The J gene is TRBJ2-2, the V gene TRBV12-3 or TRBV12-4; 9 bases fit TRBD1. CDR3 size: 17 residues. Trimming at V came to 1 base and at J to 7 bases, leaving 10 bases not matched to a gene. CDR3 region: CASSLDRGQGSVGELFF. Written as DNA, the CDR3 is TGTGCCAGCAGTTTAGACAGGGGACAGGGCTCGGTCGGGGAGCTGTTTTTT.